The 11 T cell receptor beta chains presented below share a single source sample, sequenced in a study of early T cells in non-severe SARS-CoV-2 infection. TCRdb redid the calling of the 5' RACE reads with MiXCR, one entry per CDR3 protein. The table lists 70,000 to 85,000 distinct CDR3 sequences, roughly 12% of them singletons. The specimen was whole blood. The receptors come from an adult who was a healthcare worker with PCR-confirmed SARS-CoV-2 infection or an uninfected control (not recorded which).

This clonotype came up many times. CDR3 sequence (DNA): TGTGCCAGCAGCTTAGCGGGACTACTATCCGAGCAGTACTTC. It translates to CASSLAGLLSEQYF. The chain is built from TRBV7-9 and TRBJ2-7, with 7 positions matching TRBD2. With 0 bases clipped from V and 6 bases from J, the junction kept 5 bases outside the gene matches. This CDR3 is 14 amino acids long. Germline CDR1 and CDR2: SEHNR and FQNEAQ (reference sequence).

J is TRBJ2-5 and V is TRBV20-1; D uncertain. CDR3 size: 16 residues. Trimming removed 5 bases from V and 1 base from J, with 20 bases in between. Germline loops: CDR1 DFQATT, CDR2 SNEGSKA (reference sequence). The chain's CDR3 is CSAVPRTHNVQETQYF. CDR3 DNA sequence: TGCAGTGCTGTCCCCCGGACCCACAACGTCCAAGAGACCCAGTACTTC.

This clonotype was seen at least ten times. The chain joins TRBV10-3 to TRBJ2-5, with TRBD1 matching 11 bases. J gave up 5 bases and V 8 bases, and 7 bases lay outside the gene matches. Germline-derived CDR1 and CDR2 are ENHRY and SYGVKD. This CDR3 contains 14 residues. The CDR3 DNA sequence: TGTGCCATCGGGATGGACAGGGGGCTTGAGACCCAGTACTTC. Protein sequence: CAIGMDRGLETQYF.

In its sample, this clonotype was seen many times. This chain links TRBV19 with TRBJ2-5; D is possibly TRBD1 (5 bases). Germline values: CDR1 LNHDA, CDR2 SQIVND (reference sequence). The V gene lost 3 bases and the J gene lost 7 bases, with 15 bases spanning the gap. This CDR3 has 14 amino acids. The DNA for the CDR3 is TGTGCCAGTAGTATGGAACAGGCCACCGGGACCCAGTACTTC. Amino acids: CASSMEQATGTQYF.

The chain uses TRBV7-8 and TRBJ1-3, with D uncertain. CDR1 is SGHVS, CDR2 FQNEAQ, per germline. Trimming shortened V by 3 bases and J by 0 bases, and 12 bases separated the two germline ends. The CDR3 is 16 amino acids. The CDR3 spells CASSLSTPISGNTIYF. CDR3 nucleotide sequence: TGTGCCAGCAGCTTGTCCACCCCGATCTCTGGAAACACCATATATTTT.

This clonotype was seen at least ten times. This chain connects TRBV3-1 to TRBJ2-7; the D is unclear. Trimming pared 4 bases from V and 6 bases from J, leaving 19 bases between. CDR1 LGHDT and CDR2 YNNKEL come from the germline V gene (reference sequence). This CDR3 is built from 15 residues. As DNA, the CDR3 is TGTGCCAGCAGCCGACAAAGGTCGGGCAAAGTCGAGCAGTACTTC. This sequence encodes CASSRQRSGKVEQYF.

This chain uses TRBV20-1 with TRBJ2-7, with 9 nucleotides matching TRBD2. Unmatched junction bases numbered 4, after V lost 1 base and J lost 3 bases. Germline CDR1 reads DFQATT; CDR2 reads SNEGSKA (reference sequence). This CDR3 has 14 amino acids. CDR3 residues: CSARGLAGDYEQYF. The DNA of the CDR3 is TGCAGTGCTAGAGGGTTAGCGGGGGACTACGAGCAGTACTTC.

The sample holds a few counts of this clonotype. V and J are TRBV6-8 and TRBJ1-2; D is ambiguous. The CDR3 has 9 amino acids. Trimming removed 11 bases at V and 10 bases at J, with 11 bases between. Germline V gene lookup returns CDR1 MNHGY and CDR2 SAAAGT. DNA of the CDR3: TGTGCCCGCTCCGTTGCCTACACCTTC. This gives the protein CARSVAYTF.

The CDR3 DNA is TGCGCCAGCAGCCAGCCTGTCGGAGGACAGTCGATTTTCCTAGCCAAAAACATTCAGTACTTC. Residues: CASSQPVGGQSIFLAKNIQYF. J is TRBJ2-4 and V is TRBV4-1; a weak D match, TRBD1 (6 bases). This CDR3 region has 21 residues. Trimming stripped 3 bases from V and 0 bases from J, with 27 bases between. CDR1 MGHRA and CDR2 YSYEKL come from the germline V gene.

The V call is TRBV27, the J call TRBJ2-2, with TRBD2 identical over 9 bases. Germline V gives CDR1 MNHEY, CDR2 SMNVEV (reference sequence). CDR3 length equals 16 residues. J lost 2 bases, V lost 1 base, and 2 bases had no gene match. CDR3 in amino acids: CASSLLAGVNTGELFF. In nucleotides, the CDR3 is TGTGCCAGCAGTTTATTAGCGGGAGTTAACACCGGGGAGCTGTTTTTT.

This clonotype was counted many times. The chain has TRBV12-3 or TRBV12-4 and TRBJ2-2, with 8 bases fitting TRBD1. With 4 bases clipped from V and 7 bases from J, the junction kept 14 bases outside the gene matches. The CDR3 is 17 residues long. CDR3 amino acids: CASSSGRLTGVGGELFF. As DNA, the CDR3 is TGTGCCAGCAGTTCTGGTCGGTTGACAGGGGTCGGCGGGGAGCTGTTTTTT.